A selection of T cell receptor beta chains follows, all from one sample in a study of blood T cells in healthy people across ages. From the 5' RACE reads, TCRdb called clonotypes with MiXCR, one entry per CDR3 protein. This table holds fewer than 800,000 distinct CDR3 sequences, around 21% found once. The sequenced material came from blood. The receptors stem from an older man in good health. The CDR3 runs from the conserved cysteine through the conserved F or W. A D gene is named only where the DNA matches it firmly. Clone size appears in some rows only: once, few, many, or a class for an expanded clone.

D gene: TRBD2; clone size: few; V gene: TRBV7-2; J gene: TRBJ2-2; CDR3 protein: CASSRPGLALVTGELFF; CDR3 DNA: TGTGCCAGCAGCAGACCGGGACTAGCGCTTGTAACCGGGGAGCTGTTTTTT
D gene: .; clone size: many; V gene: TRBV9; J gene: TRBJ2-1; CDR3 protein: CASSVGLANGNEQFF; CDR3 DNA: TGTGCCAGCAGCGTAGGTCTTGCGAATGGCAATGAGCAGTTCTTC
D gene: .; clone size: few; V gene: TRBV5-1; J gene: TRBJ2-1; CDR3 protein: CASSSPPRGPRFF; CDR3 DNA: TGCGCCAGCAGTTCCCCTCCCCGGGGCCCCCGGTTCTTC
D gene: .; clone size: .; V gene: TRBV5-1; J gene: TRBJ2-2; CDR3 protein: CASSPGRGEGGELFF; CDR3 DNA: TGCGCCAGCAGCCCTGGTCGGGGTGAGGGCGGGGAGCTGTTTTTT
D gene: .; clone size: .; V gene: TRBV2; J gene: TRBJ2-2; CDR3 protein: CASSGSGTGELFF; CDR3 DNA: TGTGCCAGCAGTGGGTCGGGTACCGGGGAGCTGTTTTTT
D gene: TRBD2; clone size: .; V gene: TRBV5-8; J gene: TRBJ2-1; CDR3 protein: CASSWGLAGVREQFF; CDR3 DNA: TGTGCCAGCAGCTGGGGACTAGCGGGAGTAAGGGAGCAGTTCTTC
D gene: TRBD2; clone size: .; V gene: TRBV18; J gene: TRBJ2-1; CDR3 protein: CASSPSGNRNNEQFF; CDR3 DNA: TGTGCCAGCTCGCCCAGCGGGAATCGCAACAATGAGCAGTTCTTC
D gene: TRBD1; clone size: few; V gene: TRBV24-1; J gene: TRBJ2-3; CDR3 protein: CATRPGTGGDATQYF; CDR3 DNA: TGTGCCACCAGGCCCGGGACAGGGGGCGACGCTACGCAGTATTTT
D gene: TRBD2; clone size: .; V gene: TRBV18; J gene: TRBJ2-1; CDR3 protein: CASSPISGNSYNEQFF; CDR3 DNA: TGTGCCAGCTCACCGATTAGCGGGAACTCCTACAATGAGCAGTTCTTC
D gene: .; clone size: once; V gene: TRBV6-1; J gene: TRBJ2-7; CDR3 protein: CASSAGNPYEQYF; CDR3 DNA: TGTGCCAGCAGTGCTGGAAACCCCTACGAGCAGTACTTC
D gene: TRBD1; clone size: .; V gene: TRBV20-1; J gene: TRBJ2-3; CDR3 protein: CSARDQGAGDTQYF; CDR3 DNA: TGCAGTGCTAGAGATCAGGGGGCTGGAGATACGCAGTATTTT
D gene: TRBD1; clone size: .; V gene: TRBV12-3/TRBV12-4; J gene: TRBJ2-3; CDR3 protein: CASRPTGADTQYF; CDR3 DNA: TGTGCCAGCAGACCAACAGGGGCAGATACGCAGTATTTT
D gene: TRBD2; clone size: .; V gene: TRBV12-3/TRBV12-4; J gene: TRBJ2-1; CDR3 protein: CASRVAGVGNEQFF; CDR3 DNA: TGTGCCAGCAGGGTAGCGGGAGTGGGAAATGAGCAGTTCTTC
D gene: .; clone size: .; V gene: TRBV15; J gene: TRBJ1-5; CDR3 protein: CATGTVREFGQPQHF; CDR3 DNA: TGTGCCACCGGAACCGTTCGGGAGTTTGGACAGCCCCAGCATTTT
D gene: TRBD1; clone size: .; V gene: TRBV3-1; J gene: TRBJ1-1; CDR3 protein: CASSPGQTLVGNTEAFF; CDR3 DNA: TGTGCCAGCAGCCCGGGACAGACCCTTGTAGGGAACACTGAAGCTTTCTTT
D gene: TRBD2; clone size: few; V gene: TRBV6-2/TRBV6-3; J gene: TRBJ2-2; CDR3 protein: CASSLTSGLYTGELFF; CDR3 DNA: TGTGCCAGCAGCCTTACTAGCGGACTTTACACCGGGGAGCTGTTTTTT
D gene: .; clone size: .; V gene: TRBV2; J gene: TRBJ2-7; CDR3 protein: CASSAESRVSSYGQYF; CDR3 DNA: TGTGCCAGCAGTGCGGAATCCAGGGTTAGCTCCTACGGGCAGTACTTC
D gene: .; clone size: .; V gene: TRBV30; J gene: TRBJ1-4; CDR3 protein: CASVTATNEKLFF; CDR3 DNA: TGTGCCTCCGTCACTGCAACTAATGAAAAACTGTTTTTT
D gene: TRBD2; clone size: few; V gene: TRBV11-2; J gene: TRBJ2-1; CDR3 protein: CASSPNIAGSNEQFF; CDR3 DNA: TGTGCCAGCAGCCCAAACATAGCGGGAAGCAATGAGCAGTTCTTC
D gene: TRBD2; clone size: .; V gene: TRBV6-2/TRBV6-3; J gene: TRBJ2-1; CDR3 protein: CASRAGTSGSYLYEQFF; CDR3 DNA: TGTGCCAGCAGGGCCGGGACTAGCGGGAGTTACTTGTATGAGCAGTTCTTC
D gene: .; clone size: .; V gene: TRBV28; J gene: TRBJ2-2; CDR3 protein: CASSLGLIGELFF; CDR3 DNA: TGTGCCAGCAGTTTGGGTTTAATCGGGGAGCTGTTTTTT
D gene: .; clone size: once; V gene: TRBV7-9; J gene: TRBJ1-2; CDR3 protein: CAGSLETGYGYTF; CDR3 DNA: TGTGCCGGCAGCTTAGAGACAGGTTATGGCTACACCTTC
D gene: .; clone size: .; V gene: TRBV20-1; J gene: TRBJ2-7; CDR3 protein: CSAISRGPYEQYF; CDR3 DNA: TGCAGTGCCATCTCTCGCGGACCCTACGAGCAGTACTTC
D gene: .; clone size: many; V gene: TRBV14; J gene: TRBJ1-1; CDR3 protein: CASSQVGGATEAFF; CDR3 DNA: TGTGCCAGCAGCCAAGTTGGGGGAGCTACTGAAGCTTTCTTT
D gene: .; clone size: .; V gene: TRBV29-1; J gene: TRBJ2-5; CDR3 protein: CSVAGNLEEQYF; CDR3 DNA: TGCAGCGTAGCCGGAAACCTAGAGGAGCAGTACTTC
D gene: TRBD2; clone size: few; V gene: TRBV20-1; J gene: TRBJ2-7; CDR3 protein: CSARGGLAGAGEQYF; CDR3 DNA: TGCAGTGCACGGGGAGGTCTAGCGGGAGCAGGCGAGCAGTACTTC
D gene: .; clone size: .; V gene: TRBV7-9; J gene: TRBJ1-1; CDR3 protein: CASKKDGNTEAFF; CDR3 DNA: TGTGCCAGCAAAAAGGACGGCAACACTGAAGCTTTCTTT
D gene: TRBD2; clone size: .; V gene: TRBV5-5; J gene: TRBJ2-1; CDR3 protein: CASSTLAGVSDSYNEQFF; CDR3 DNA: TGTGCCAGCAGCACTCTAGCGGGAGTTAGTGACTCCTACAATGAGCAGTTCTTC
D gene: .; clone size: .; V gene: TRBV20-1; J gene: TRBJ2-3; CDR3 protein: CSARDRSSGSSTDTQYF; CDR3 DNA: TGCAGTGCTAGAGATCGGTCGAGCGGGTCGAGCACAGATACGCAGTATTTT
D gene: .; clone size: few; V gene: TRBV7-3; J gene: TRBJ2-7; CDR3 protein: CASSLTTEHEQYF; CDR3 DNA: TGTGCCAGCAGCTTAACGACAGAGCACGAGCAGTACTTC
D gene: TRBD1; clone size: few; V gene: TRBV5-1; J gene: TRBJ2-7; CDR3 protein: CASSLLATGQGEQYF; CDR3 DNA: TGCGCCAGCAGCTTGTTAGCGACAGGGCAGGGGGAGCAGTACTTC
D gene: .; clone size: .; V gene: TRBV5-6; J gene: TRBJ2-4; CDR3 protein: CASSFTGSAKNIQYF; CDR3 DNA: TGTGCCAGCAGCTTCACAGGGTCTGCCAAAAACATTCAGTACTTC
D gene: TRBD1; clone size: .; V gene: TRBV27; J gene: TRBJ2-1; CDR3 protein: CASSSRQGASNEQFF; CDR3 DNA: TGTGCCAGCAGTTCCAGACAGGGGGCCTCCAATGAGCAGTTCTTC
D gene: .; clone size: few; V gene: TRBV7-9; J gene: TRBJ2-7; CDR3 protein: CASSLSDRPYEQYF; CDR3 DNA: TGTGCCAGCAGCTTGTCGGACAGACCCTACGAGCAGTACTTC
D gene: TRBD1; clone size: .; V gene: TRBV29-1; J gene: TRBJ2-3; CDR3 protein: CSGGTGSPDTQYF; CDR3 DNA: TGCAGCGGAGGGACAGGGTCCCCAGATACGCAGTATTTT
D gene: .; clone size: few; V gene: TRBV10-1; J gene: TRBJ2-5; CDR3 protein: CASSENRGRETQYF; CDR3 DNA: TGCGCCAGCAGTGAGAATCGAGGGAGAGAGACCCAGTACTTC
D gene: .; clone size: few; V gene: TRBV2; J gene: TRBJ2-7; CDR3 protein: CASSVWQQAYEQYF; CDR3 DNA: TGTGCCAGCAGTGTTTGGCAGCAGGCCTACGAGCAGTACTTC
D gene: .; clone size: .; V gene: TRBV5-8; J gene: TRBJ2-2; CDR3 protein: CASNLYNTGELFF; CDR3 DNA: TGTGCCAGCAACCTATACAACACCGGGGAGCTGTTTTTT
D gene: .; clone size: many; V gene: TRBV6-5; J gene: TRBJ1-1; CDR3 protein: CASSEWGGTEAFF; CDR3 DNA: TGTGCCAGCAGCGAATGGGGCGGCACTGAAGCTTTCTTT
D gene: TRBD2; clone size: few; V gene: TRBV27; J gene: TRBJ2-1; CDR3 protein: CASRPASGRGPYNEQFF; CDR3 DNA: TGTGCCAGCAGGCCGGCTAGCGGGAGGGGACCCTACAATGAGCAGTTCTTC
D gene: .; clone size: few; V gene: TRBV27; J gene: TRBJ2-1; CDR3 protein: CASSFPPYNEQFF; CDR3 DNA: TGTGCCAGCAGTTTCCCCCCATACAATGAGCAGTTCTTC
D gene: TRBD2; clone size: few; V gene: TRBV25-1; J gene: TRBJ2-1; CDR3 protein: CASLGLAGSRSYNEQFF; CDR3 DNA: TGTGCCAGCCTAGGACTAGCGGGATCACGCTCCTACAATGAGCAGTTCTTC
D gene: TRBD1; clone size: .; V gene: TRBV14; J gene: TRBJ2-7; CDR3 protein: CASSGQWTEEQYF; CDR3 DNA: TGTGCCAGCTCGGGACAGTGGACTGAGGAGCAGTACTTC
D gene: .; clone size: .; V gene: TRBV20-1; J gene: TRBJ2-6; CDR3 protein: CSARIDGANVLTF; CDR3 DNA: TGCAGTGCTAGGATAGACGGGGCCAACGTCCTGACTTTC
D gene: .; clone size: .; V gene: TRBV21-1; J gene: TRBJ1-5; CDR3 protein: CASSKEWTTSNQPQHF; CDR3 DNA: TGTGCCAGCAGCAAAGAATGGACAACTAGCAATCAGCCCCAGCATTTT
D gene: TRBD1; clone size: few; V gene: TRBV2; J gene: TRBJ2-5; CDR3 protein: CASRRTGALQETQYF; CDR3 DNA: TGTGCCAGCAGGAGGACAGGGGCCCTCCAAGAGACCCAGTACTTC
D gene: .; clone size: once; V gene: TRBV7-9; J gene: TRBJ1-1; CDR3 protein: CCSRGVGAEAFF; CDR3 DNA: TGTTGTTCCCGAGGGGTCGGCGCTGAAGCTTTCTTT
D gene: TRBD2; clone size: few; V gene: TRBV7-9; J gene: TRBJ2-3; CDR3 protein: CASSLGGLAGLTDTQYF; CDR3 DNA: TGTGCCAGCAGCTTAGGGGGACTAGCGGGGCTCACAGATACGCAGTATTTT
D gene: .; clone size: few; V gene: TRBV29-1; J gene: TRBJ2-7; CDR3 protein: CSVEGPNSSGYSYEQHF; CDR3 DNA: TGCAGCGTTGAAGGGCCCAACTCCTCAGGTTATTCCTACGAGCAGCACTTC
D gene: TRBD2; clone size: few; V gene: TRBV20-1; J gene: TRBJ2-3; CDR3 protein: CSAITSGPVDTQYF; CDR3 DNA: TGCAGTGCCATAACTAGCGGGCCAGTAGATACGCAGTATTTT
D gene: TRBD1; clone size: few; V gene: TRBV6-2/TRBV6-3; J gene: TRBJ1-5; CDR3 protein: CASTDRGNQPQHF; CDR3 DNA: TGTGCCAGCACCGACAGGGGGAATCAGCCCCAGCATTTT
D gene: TRBD1; clone size: many; V gene: TRBV28; J gene: TRBJ1-2; CDR3 protein: CASSLGTGAGYGYTF; CDR3 DNA: TGTGCCAGCAGTTTGGGGACAGGGGCTGGCTATGGCTACACCTTC
D gene: TRBD2; clone size: .; V gene: TRBV20-1; J gene: TRBJ2-5; CDR3 protein: CSARDGGGKETQYF; CDR3 DNA: TGCAGTGCTAGAGATGGGGGAGGGAAAGAGACCCAGTACTTC
D gene: .; clone size: few; V gene: TRBV20-1; J gene: TRBJ2-7; CDR3 protein: CSATRIGHHEQYF; CDR3 DNA: TGCAGTGCTACTAGGATTGGACATCACGAGCAGTACTTC
D gene: .; clone size: .; V gene: TRBV20-1; J gene: TRBJ1-3; CDR3 protein: CSARDSGGALSSGNTIYF; CDR3 DNA: TGCAGTGCTAGAGATTCGGGGGGTGCGCTGAGCTCTGGAAACACCATATATTTT